The clone carrying this T cell receptor beta chain was counted once. What it binds is unknown. Germline CDR1 LNHDA, CDR2 SQIVND (reference sequence). Trimming pared 3 bases from V and 1 base from J, leaving 10 bases between. The CDR3 length is 14 residues. This sample stems from a study of cytomegalovirus exposure and HLA in healthy donors. General study findings and limits: In most subjects, TCR beta sequences reportedly gave accurate predictions of HLA-A and HLA-B alleles.

The PCR had 60 Vbeta and 13 Jbeta primers. Sequenced by immunoSEQ multiplex PCR; TCRdb stores in-frame clones only, minus some. Here the sample spans approximately 150,000 clones, about 84% being singletons. The chain couples TRBV19 to TRBJ2-7; a weak D match, TRBD2 (5 bases). This clonotype was obtained from a woman aged 40-49 years in good health and CMV-seropositive. Sequencing used PBMCs. CDR3: CASSMALASYEQYF. As DNA, the CDR3 is TGTGCCAGTAGTATGGCGCTAGCATCCTACGAGCAGTACTTC.